One sample yielded the 20 T cell receptor beta chains listed below, sequenced in a study of technical replicates of blood from a few donors. The data were produced by immunoSEQ multiplex PCR, yet TCRdb's version contains in-frame clones alone and is incomplete. This sample has about 68,000 clones, with about 97% found just once. The sample was T cells isolated from PBMCs. These TCRs come from a human donor in good health.

This chain joins TRBV30 and TRBJ2-7; D might be TRBD2 (6 bases). There are 14 residues in the CDR3. V was clipped by 3 bases and J by 5 bases, with 17 bases between them. Germline-derived CDR1 and CDR2 are GTSNPN and SVGIG (reference sequence). The CDR3 protein is CAWSDPTSWHEQYF. The CDR3 region has the DNA TGTGCCTGGAGCGACCCCACTAGCTGGCACGAGCAGTACTTC.

This rearrangement joins TRBV5-4 to TRBJ1-2, with TRBD1 matching over 9 bases. From germline, CDR1 is SGHNT and CDR2 YYREEE (reference sequence). The V segment lost 5 bases and the J segment 4 bases; nucleotides outside the gene matches: 6. The CDR3 totals 14 residues. The CDR3 coding sequence is TGTGCCAGCAGTCCCCAGACAGGGGGCTATGGCTACACCTTC. It translates to CASSPQTGGYGYTF.

The chain links TRBV5-1 to TRBJ2-7; 7 positions match TRBD2. The CDR3 sequence is 13 residues long. CDR1 and CDR2 (germline): SGHRS, YFSETQ. J was trimmed by 3 bases and V by 7 bases; bases with no gene match: 7. This CDR3 is CASAGASGYEQYF. The CDR3 nucleotides read TGCGCCAGCGCCGGTGCTAGCGGCTACGAGCAGTACTTC.

V usage is TRBV30 and J usage is TRBJ2-7; TRBD1 matches 8 bases. Unmatched junction bases numbered 10, after V lost 0 bases and J lost 3 bases. The CDR3 is 16 residues long. The V gene's germline CDR1 is GTSNPN and CDR2 SVGIG (reference sequence). The DNA of the CDR3 is TGTGCCTGGAGTGTACAAAGAGGACAGGGAAGCTACGAGCAGTACTTC. Protein product: CAWSVQRGQGSYEQYF.

The chain employs TRBV13 and TRBJ1-3; D is unresolved. V was cut by 0 bases and J by 0 bases, with 6 bases left in between. Looked up from germline, CDR1 is PRHDT and CDR2 is FYEKMQ (reference sequence). The CDR3 totals 15 residues. In nucleotides, the CDR3 is TGTGCCAGCAGCTTAGGCCGGAGCTCTGGAAACACCATATATTTT. Amino acid sequence: CASSLGRSSGNTIYF.

The CDR3 here is CSIEETQYF. CDR3 bases: TGCAGCATCGAAGAGACCCAGTACTTC. The V gene is TRBV29-1, the J gene TRBJ2-5; no definite D call. The V gene lost 8 bases and the J gene lost 3 bases, with 4 bases spanning the gap. The CDR3 runs to 9 residues. Looked up from germline, CDR1 is SQVTM and CDR2 is ANQGSEA.

A single count supports this clone. The V and J genes are TRBV5-1 and TRBJ2-3; D not resolved. Trimming cost V 0 bases and J 1 base, with 9 bases left between them. Germline V gives CDR1 SGHRS, CDR2 YFSETQ. There are 15 residues in the CDR3. CDR3 loop: CASSLDKSGTDTQYF. DNA of the CDR3: TGCGCCAGCAGCTTGGATAAAAGCGGCACAGATACGCAGTATTTT.

The chain links TRBV6-1 to TRBJ2-5, with D tentatively TRBD1 (6 bases). The end of the DNA aligns better with TRBJ2-7, so the J call may be wrong. The CDR3 has 13 residues. Germline loops: CDR1 MNHNS, CDR2 SASEGT. In DNA, the CDR3 is TGTGCCAGCAGTGAAGGACAGGCCTACGAGCAGTACTTC. It codes for CASSEGQAYEQYF.

The chain couples TRBV5-8 to TRBJ2-5; 11 nucleotides line up with TRBD2. The CDR3 has 16 residues. J gave up 5 bases and V 9 bases, and 15 bases lay outside the gene matches. Germline loops: CDR1 SGHTS, CDR2 YDEGEE. CDR3 sequence: CANRARLAGPEETQYF. In DNA, the CDR3 is TGTGCCAACCGAGCACGACTAGCGGGACCCGAGGAGACCCAGTACTTC. The full variable domain, in which reference TRBV5-8 and TRBJ2-5 provide the parts outside the CDR3, is EAGVTQSPTHLIKTRGQQATLRCSPISGHTSVYWYQQALGLGLQFLLWYDEGEERNRGNFPPRFSGRQFPNYSSELNVNALELEDSALYLCANRARLAGPEETQYFGPGTRLLVL.

The rearrangement links TRBV6-4 to TRBJ2-7, with 10 bases identical to TRBD1. Germline trimming cut 8 bases from V and 3 bases from J; bases unmatched to any gene: 4. This CDR3 is 13 amino acids long. The germline CDR1 and CDR2 sequences are MRHNA and SNTAGT. CDR3 residues: CASAWDRGYEQYF. The CDR3 DNA reads as TGTGCCAGCGCATGGGACAGGGGCTACGAGCAGTACTTC.

The J gene is TRBJ1-2, the V gene TRBV28; 10 positions agree with TRBD1. The CDR3 has 14 residues. Germline loops: CDR1 MDHEN, CDR2 SYDVKM. Trimming removed 6 bases from V and 7 bases from J; junction bases left unmatched: 8. The DNA of the CDR3 is TGTGCCAGCAGCACGGGACAGGGGTCCTTTGGCTACACCTTC. Translated: CASSTGQGSFGYTF.

The CDR3 here is CASSYSSLAESTDTQYF. The DNA of the CDR3 is TGTGCCAGCAGTTACTCATCTTTAGCGGAAAGCACAGATACGCAGTATTTT. The rearrangement joins TRBV6-7 to TRBJ2-3; D is perhaps TRBD2 (6 bases). TRBV6-7 is placed among ORFs of uncertain function. V shed 0 bases and J shed 0 bases, with 13 bases lying between them. CDR3 length: 17 amino acids.

The rearrangement uses TRBV7-2 and TRBJ2-3, with 7 bases that match TRBD2. V lost 1 base to trimming and J lost 3 bases; unmatched junction nucleotides: 16. This CDR3 spans 19 amino acids. In germline, CDR1 is SGHTA, CDR2 FQGNSA. CDR3 sequence (DNA): TGTGCCAGCAGCTTAGTAGCTCCCCGGGAACTAGCGCTAACAGATACGCAGTATTTT. Amino acid sequence: CASSLVAPRELALTDTQYF.

The chain combines TRBV5-4 with TRBJ1-1; D unresolved. The ends were cut back, 4 bases at V and 8 bases at J, with 12 bases in the middle. The CDR3 has 12 amino acids. Germline V gene data show CDR1 as SGHNT and CDR2 as YYREEE (reference sequence). The CDR3 reads CASSDDRLEAFF. CDR3 nucleotides: TGTGCCAGCAGCGATGACCGACTCGAAGCTTTCTTT.

This chain links TRBV4-1 with TRBJ2-7; TRBD2 matches 8 bases. Germline CDR1 is MGHRA and CDR2 is YSYEKL. The CDR3 is 15 amino acids. After removal of 4 bases from V and 0 bases from J, the junction contained 5 bases not matched to a gene. This CDR3 is CASSPSGSGSYEQYF. The CDR3 bases are TGCGCCAGCAGCCCGAGCGGGAGTGGCTCCTACGAGCAGTACTTC.

The chain carries TRBV27 and TRBJ1-1, with D possibly TRBD1 on 5 matching bases. This CDR3 region has 13 residues. The germline CDR1 and CDR2 sequences are MNHEY and SMNVEV (reference sequence). V lost 5 bases to trimming and J lost 6 bases, with 13 bases between them. This CDR3 is CASSKTARSEAFF. CDR3 coding DNA: TGTGCCAGCAGTAAGACAGCTCGGTCTGAAGCTTTCTTT.

This clone showed up just once. The rearrangement uses TRBV30 and TRBJ2-3, with a possible D match to TRBD2 (6 bases). CDR1 GTSNPN and CDR2 SVGIG come from the germline V gene (reference sequence). Deletions cut 8 bases from V and 2 bases from J, with 17 bases between. This CDR3 contains 14 residues. DNA for the CDR3: TGTGCCGGTAGCGGAAGTCTTACCACAGATACGCAGTATTTT. Protein sequence: CAGSGSLTTDTQYF.

The chain has TRBV7-7 and TRBJ2-5; perhaps TRBD1 as D (6 bases). Trimming left V 1 base short and J 3 bases short, with 6 bases between. This CDR3 region has 13 residues. In germline, CDR1 is SSHAT, CDR2 FNYEAQ (reference sequence). CDR3 nucleotides: TGTGCCAGCAGCTTAGACAGGGAAGAGACCCAGTACTTC. Translation gives CASSLDREETQYF. The variable domain in full, with the rest retrieved from reference TRBV7-7 and TRBJ2-5, is GAGVSQSPRYKVTKRGQDVTLRCDPISSHATLYWYQQALGQGPEFLTYFNYEAQPDKSGLPSDRFSAERPEGSISTLTIQRTEQRDSAMYRCASSLDREETQYFGPGTRLLVL.

The chain couples TRBV30 to TRBJ1-4; D remains ambiguous. The ends were cut back, 1 base at V and 0 bases at J, with 9 bases in the middle. CDR3 length equals 15 residues. The germline V gene has CDR1 GTSNPN and CDR2 SVGIG (reference sequence). For the CDR3, the DNA is TGTGCCTGGAGTGCTTTCGGGGCAACTAATGAAAAACTGTTTTTT. This translates into CAWSAFGATNEKLFF.

Regarding this clone: The sample contains more than one DNA sequence encoding this CDR3. The chain's CDR3 is CASSLEGSSGNTIYF. CDR3 coding DNA: TGCGCCAGCAGCTTGGAAGGGAGCTCTGGAAACACCATATATTTT. V gene TRBV5-1 combines with J gene TRBJ1-3, with D hard to call. Germline V CDR1 and CDR2: SGHRS, YFSETQ. V was pared by 0 bases and J by 0 bases, with 7 bases between. This CDR3 comprises 15 residues. Together with reference TRBV5-1 and TRBJ1-3, the CDR3 gives the full variable domain: KAGVTQTPRYLIKTRGQQVTLSCSPISGHRSVSWYQQTPGQGLQFLFEYFSETQRNKGNFPGRFSGRQFSNSRSEMNVSTLELGDSALYLCASSLEGSSGNTIYFGEGSWLTVV.